This T cell receptor (beta chain) was sequenced in a study of shared clonotypes between healthy human individuals. Study background: Aged 18 to 49, the donors were two women and a few men.

Trimming at V came to 1 base and at J to 3 bases, leaving 0 bases not matched to a gene. Looked up from germline, CDR1 is LNHDA and CDR2 is SQIVND (reference sequence). This CDR3 has 13 residues. As regards this clone: Other DNA sequences in this sample translate to the same CDR3.

Using immunoSEQ multiplex PCR, the repertoire was profiled, and TCRdb retains in-frame clones only, with some absent. The repertoire consists of about 2,500,000 clones, with 85% to 95% occurring once and the leading ten covering more than 0.12%. The source is a man aged 18 to 30 in good health. The V and J genes are TRBV19 and TRBJ2-7, with 7 bases lining up with TRBD1. Sequences were obtained from naive CD4+ T cells sorted from blood. Subset meaning: CD45RA+ positively selected. The CDR3, as DNA: TGTGCCAGTAGTATAGGGACAGGCTACGAGCAGTACTTC. Protein: CASSIGTGYEQYF.